The source of this T cell receptor (beta chain) is a study of CD8 T cells in Susac syndrome. Roughly 0.45 to 1 ug RNA was reverse transcribed with random hexamers. The authors amplified TCR beta CDR3 across 54 Vbeta and 13 Jbeta using immunoSEQ multiplex PCR. TCRdb analysed the immunoSEQ multiplex PCR reads with MiXCR anew, one entry per CDR3 protein. The data show tens of thousands of distinct CDR3 sequences, less than 95% seen once. Recently defined diagnostic criteria for definite or probable disease were fulfilled by Susac syndrome patients. Purification of the CD8+ and CD4+ T cells relied on negative isolation, and TEMRA cells underwent FACS enrichment. This CDR3 region has 15 residues. Germline CDR1 SGHRS, CDR2 YFSETQ. Trimming took 3 bases from V and 4 from J; bases not matched to a gene: 8.

The clonotype was recovered from a human donor with Susac syndrome. The J gene is TRBJ2-7, the V gene TRBV5-1, with TRBD1 matching 9 bases. The sequenced sample was CD8+ T cells from PBMCs. The CDR3 DNA is TGCGCCAGCAGCTCTTCCTGGGGACAGGGTTACGAGCAGTACTTC. As protein: CASSSSWGQGYEQYF.